The 9 T cell receptor beta chains below come from one sample, sequenced in a study of blood T cell repertoires in COVID-19 (dated by TCRdb to about 2020). Libraries were built with the immunoSEQ multiplex PCR assay. Not all clones reach the TCRdb copy of this immuneACCESS table, which keeps in-frame sequences only. Checked studies attribute under half of the gap to unresolved V genes and leave the rest unexplained. The sample records 250,000 to 300,000 clones, around 86% of which are singletons. The ten largest clones take up just under 3% of the sample. Sequenced material: peripheral blood. The receptor set was obtained from an older woman with active or convalescent COVID-19.

Only one count was recorded for this clone. The CDR3 DNA sequence: TGTGCCAGTAGTATCTGGGGCGGGGGTGACACCGGGGAGCTGTTTTTT. Translation gives CASSIWGGGDTGELFF. The chain employs TRBV19 and TRBJ2-2; 7 bases agree with TRBD2. Germline CDR1 reads LNHDA; CDR2 reads SQIVND (reference sequence). V lost 3 bases and J lost 3; bases outside the gene matches: 7. The CDR3 is 16 residues long.

The gene calls are TRBV14 and TRBJ1-1, with D perhaps TRBD1 (5 bases). Germline lookup yields CDR1 SGHDN and CDR2 FVKESK. This CDR3 region has 13 residues. V was shortened by 6 bases and J by 1 base, with 9 bases between the two germline ends. The CDR3: CASRLQGNTEAFF. The DNA for the CDR3 is TGTGCCAGCAGGCTTCAGGGGAACACTGAAGCTTTCTTT.

The chain is built from TRBV2 and TRBJ2-3; 11 bases are a match to TRBD2. This CDR3 comprises 15 residues. Per germline, CDR1 SNHLY and CDR2 FYNNEI. V gave up 4 bases and J gave up 8 bases; unmatched junction bases: 8. CDR3 residues: CASSGIAGGRVTQYF. The CDR3 bases are TGTGCCAGCAGTGGAATAGCGGGGGGGCGAGTTACGCAGTATTTT.

This rearrangement joins TRBV28 to TRBJ1-2; weak D call: TRBD1 (6 bases). Germline V gene data show CDR1 as MDHEN and CDR2 as SYDVKM. The CDR3 sequence is 13 residues long. The ends were cut back, 6 bases at V and 5 bases at J, with 13 bases in the middle. The CDR3 DNA is TGTGCCAGCAGACAGGGCCTCCGGTATGGCTACACCTTC. It encodes CASRQGLRYGYTF.

This clone was seen only a few times. The J gene is TRBJ2-3, the V gene TRBV10-3; TRBD1 agrees at 8 bases. V shed 4 bases and J 5 bases; nucleotides not matched to a gene: 8. Germline lookup yields CDR1 ENHRY and CDR2 SYGVKD. The CDR3 consists of 15 residues. The CDR3 loop is CAISGPGTGKDTQYF. CDR3 nucleotide sequence: TGTGCCATCAGTGGTCCCGGGACAGGCAAAGATACGCAGTATTTT.

This rearrangement joins TRBV5-1 to TRBJ2-5; 8 bases are shared with TRBD2. V lost 6 bases, J lost 4 bases, and 14 bases stayed unmatched. The CDR3 contains 16 residues. Per the germline V gene, CDR1 is SGHRS and CDR2 is YFSETQ. CDR3 in DNA: TGCGCCAGCACCCCCGACGATGCGGGGGGTGTAGAGACCCAGTACTTC. This translates into CASTPDDAGGVETQYF.

The sample holds one count of this clone. CDR3 sequence reads: CASSPSERGRETQYF. The CDR3, as DNA: TGTGCCAGCAGTCCCTCGGAGAGGGGGCGAGAGACCCAGTACTTC. The gene calls are TRBV6-5 and TRBJ2-5; TRBD1 matches at 7 bases. The CDR3 totals 15 residues. Germline V gives CDR1 MNHEY, CDR2 SVGAGI. Germline trimming cut 5 bases from V and 4 bases from J; bases unmatched to any gene: 10.

The table lists this clone with a count of one. The gene calls are TRBV9 and TRBJ2-1; TRBD2 matches 10 bases. V was pared by 0 bases and J by 4 bases, with 10 bases of the junction left unmatched. CDR1 is SGDLS, CDR2 YYNGEE, per germline. CDR3 length: 18 amino acids. Here the CDR3 reads CASSVGGRELAGYNEQFF. For the CDR3, the DNA is TGTGCCAGCAGCGTAGGAGGTAGAGAACTAGCGGGGTACAATGAGCAGTTCTTC.

The J gene is TRBJ1-2, the V gene TRBV15, with TRBD1 matching 7 bases. V trimming: 2 bases; J trimming: 0 bases; junction bases outside the gene matches: 0. Per germline, CDR1 LNHNV and CDR2 YYDKDF (reference sequence). The CDR3 is 14 residues long. In DNA, the CDR3 is TGTGCCACCAGCAGACAGGGGGCTAACTATGGCTACACCTTC. Translation gives CATSRQGANYGYTF.